This entry concerns a single TCR beta chain. Its target is not known. Germline V gene lookup returns CDR1 LNHNV and CDR2 YYDKDF (reference sequence). The CDR3 sequence is 16 residues long. The V end was cut by 0 bases, the J end by 1 base, with 12 bases between. The data derive from a study of blood T cells in healthy people across ages. Notes on the study in general: Greater diversity and more naive CD4+ cells were seen in long-lived donors than in aged donors. TCR beta diversity correlated strongly with naive T cell percentage.

Combining a sample-barcoded 5' primer with a J-beta primer mix, a second PCR ran for about 6 to 11 cycles. TCRdb re-derived calls from the 5' RACE reads in MiXCR, one entry per CDR3 protein. Of some 690,000 distinct CDR3 sequences listed, around a fifth are singletons. The sequencing input was blood. This chain joins TRBV15 and TRBJ1-1; unclear D gene. The sequence was obtained from a man aged 65 to 79 in good health. The chain's CDR3 is CATSRDVTERNTEAFF. Written as DNA, the CDR3 is TGTGCCACCAGCAGAGACGTAACAGAACGGAACACTGAAGCTTTCTTT.